A single T cell receptor (beta chain) is shown here with its context. Germline CDR1 and CDR2: SGHRS and YFSETQ. This CDR3 comprises 19 residues. The trim removed 0 bases at V and 3 bases at J, leaving 9 bases unmatched. PCR primers comprised 60 Vbeta and 13 Jbeta primers. Libraries were prepared by immunoSEQ multiplex PCR; TCRdb keeps only in-frame clonotypes and omits some of them. The sample holds about 140,000 clones, 78% seen once. This sample is part of a study of cytomegalovirus exposure and HLA in healthy donors. This chain links TRBV5-1 with TRBJ2-7, with 16 bases identical to TRBD2. Sequenced material: PBMCs. The sequence was obtained from a female donor in good health and CMV-seronegative. The CDR3 nucleotides are TGCGCCAGCAGCTTGGTCCCCGGGACTAGCGGGAGGGCGATCTACGAGCAGTACTTC. The encoded protein is CASSLVPGTSGRAIYEQYF.